This entry lists 25 T cell receptor beta chains sequenced from one sample in a study of T-cell reconstitution after alpha-beta-depleted transplantation in children. Preparation of the TCRbeta library used unique molecular identifiers. TCRdb independently ran MiXCR on the PCR reads; one entry per CDR3 protein. The profile shows 440,000 or so distinct CDR3 sequences, around two fifths of them singletons. This material consisted of PBMCs, taken before TCRalphabeta/CD19-depleted stem cell transplant. Every receptor here comes from a girl aged 2-10 years with aplastic anemia, due to receive a stem cell transplant.

The chain employs TRBV27 and TRBJ2-1, with 14 bases that match TRBD2. CDR3 length equals 16 residues. Germline V gene lookup returns CDR1 MNHEY and CDR2 SMNVEV (reference sequence). Losses at the gene ends were 7 bases for V and 3 bases for J; bases not matched to a gene: 5. CDR3 DNA sequence: TGTGCCAGCACCCGCGGGACTAGCGGGAGCTACAATGAGCAGTTCTTC. This sequence encodes CASTRGTSGSYNEQFF.

V gene TRBV20-1 combines with J gene TRBJ2-3; D tentatively fits TRBD1 or TRBD2 (6 bases each). This CDR3 has 17 residues. Germline CDR1 DFQATT, CDR2 SNEGSKA (reference sequence). With 5 bases removed from V and 4 bases from J, the gap between germline ends came to 25 bases. As DNA, the CDR3 is TGCAGTGCTGGACCGCTCAGCGGCGGAGGGGGGCCAGATACGCAGTATTTT. Its translation is CSAGPLSGGGGPDTQYF.

The V gene is TRBV7-8, the J gene TRBJ2-1, with D possibly TRBD1 on 6 matching bases. Trimming took 5 bases from V and 2 from J, leaving 16 bases between them. Germline loops: CDR1 SGHVS, CDR2 FQNEAQ. The CDR3 runs 16 residues. The CDR3 loop reads CASSGHRDRPYNEQFF. DNA for the CDR3: TGTGCCAGCAGCGGTCACAGGGATAGACCCTACAATGAGCAGTTCTTC. Based on the CDR3 plus reference TRBV7-8 and TRBJ2-1, the full variable domain is GAGVSQSPRYKVAKRGQDVALRCDPISGHVSLFWYQQALGQGPEFLTYFQNEAQLDKSGLPSDRFFAERPEGSVSTLKIQRTQQEDSAVYLCASSGHRDRPYNEQFFGPGTRLTVL.

The V and J genes are TRBV27 and TRBJ2-3; the match to TRBD2 covers 9 bases. Germline lookup yields CDR1 MNHEY and CDR2 SMNVEV (reference sequence). The CDR3 contains 14 residues. V shed 6 bases, J shed 5 bases, and the junction held 6 bases outside the gene matches. The CDR3 loop reads CASRLGLALDTQYF. For the CDR3, the DNA is TGTGCCAGCAGACTGGGACTAGCTTTAGATACGCAGTATTTT.

This clonotype was found a few times. The chain links TRBV20-1 to TRBJ1-5; D is perhaps TRBD1 (5 bases). The ends were cut back, 5 bases at V and 6 bases at J, with 11 bases in the middle. The CDR3 contains 12 residues. Germline-derived CDR1 and CDR2 are DFQATT and SNEGSKA (reference sequence). CDR3 in amino acids: CSAASGSQPQHF. CDR3 DNA: TGCAGTGCTGCCTCAGGGAGTCAGCCCCAGCATTTT.

V gene TRBV10-3 combines with J gene TRBJ2-3, with a tentative D call TRBD2 (5 bases). V was pared by 8 bases and J by 9 bases, with 15 bases between. CDR3 length: 12 amino acids. Germline assignment: CDR1 ENHRY and CDR2 SYGVKD. The CDR3 loop reads CAIGGLGSTQYF. CDR3 in DNA: TGTGCCATCGGAGGTTTGGGTTCCACGCAGTATTTT.

This clonotype was found once. The chain employs TRBV7-2 and TRBJ2-2, with 9 bases matching TRBD2. There are 16 residues in the CDR3. The V and J ends lost 4 bases and 5 bases, in that order; junction bases with no gene match: 8. Germline-derived CDR1 and CDR2 are SGHTA and FQGNSA. The CDR3 nucleotides are TGTGCCAGCAGCTGGGCCGGACTAGCGCCAACCGGGGAGCTGTTTTTT. The encoded protein is CASSWAGLAPTGELFF.

As to this clonotype: A much larger clone lies a single base off, so this may be a read error. The chain combines TRBV7-9 with TRBJ2-1; possible D gene TRBD1, 6 bases. Germline V gives CDR1 SEHNR, CDR2 FQNEAQ (reference sequence). This CDR3 region has 15 residues. Trimming took 1 base from V and 5 from J, leaving 12 bases between them. The CDR3 nucleotides read TGTGCCAGCAGCTTAGTCGGGACACCTGACAATGAGCAGTTCTTC. Amino acid sequence: CASSLVGTPDNEQFF.

The chain joins TRBV28 to TRBJ2-7; 7 bases line up with TRBD2. Germline CDR1 is MDHEN and CDR2 is SYDVKM. CDR3 length equals 12 residues. Trimming took 7 bases from V and 3 from J; bases not matched to a gene: 3. Here the CDR3 reads CASNGGGYEQYF. The CDR3 DNA is TGTGCCAGCAATGGGGGGGGCTACGAGCAGTACTTC.

This clonotype has at least ten counts. The chain is built from TRBV20-1 and TRBJ2-7; D unclear. Germline V gene data show CDR1 as DFQATT and CDR2 as SNEGSKA (reference sequence). Deletions cut 0 bases from V and 2 bases from J, with 11 bases between. This CDR3 spans 14 amino acids. The CDR3 bases are TGCAGTGCTAGAGATTCGGTACCCCCCTACGAGCAGTACTTC. Residues: CSARDSVPPYEQYF.

This clonotype was seen at least ten times. This chain uses TRBV21-1 with TRBJ2-5; the table's D call, TRBD2, was not checked against the DNA. TRBV21-1 is annotated as a pseudogene. This CDR3 has 18 amino acids. The CDR3 here is CASSKKKGPPRGQETQYF. For the CDR3, the DNA is TGTGCCAGCAGCAAAAAAAAAGGGCCTCCCAGAGGGCAAGAGACCCAGTACTTC.

This clonotype was picked up a small number of times. The chain couples TRBV7-3 to TRBJ2-1; 8 bases match TRBD2. Germline V lookup: CDR1 SGHTA, CDR2 FQGTGA. V dropped 1 base and J dropped 4; count of bases not matched to a gene: 6. The CDR3 is 16 amino acids. This chain's CDR3 is CASSLNGTRIYNEQFF. As DNA, the CDR3 is TGTGCCAGCAGCTTAAATGGGACTAGGATATACAATGAGCAGTTCTTC.

This clonotype turned up a few times. CDR3 in amino acids: CASSYSWQGASEQYF. In DNA form, the CDR3 reads TGTGCCAGCAGTTACTCGTGGCAGGGGGCTAGCGAGCAGTACTTC. V is TRBV6-5 and J is TRBJ2-7; 8 positions match TRBD1. The CDR3 totals 15 residues. Trimming at V came to 0 bases and at J to 6 bases, leaving 7 bases not matched to a gene. CDR1 and CDR2 from the germline V gene are MNHEY and SVGAGI.

The chain recombines TRBV29-1 with TRBJ2-1; the D is unclear. Trimming took off 5 bases at V and 10 bases at J, with 15 bases between the two ends. The CDR3 is made up of 12 amino acids. Germline V lookup: CDR1 SQVTM, CDR2 ANQGSEA. Here the CDR3 reads CSVTDWKFEQFF. In DNA form, the CDR3 reads TGCAGCGTTACCGACTGGAAGTTCGAGCAGTTCTTC.

The chain has TRBV29-1 and TRBJ2-3; 7 bases map to TRBD1. From germline, CDR1 is SQVTM and CDR2 ANQGSEA. V gave up 7 bases and J gave up 2 bases; unmatched junction bases: 12. CDR3 size: 15 residues. In DNA form, the CDR3 reads TGCAGCGGCCAAGGGACAGCGAGACTCACAGATACGCAGTATTTT. This translates into CSGQGTARLTDTQYF.

The sample holds one count of this clonotype. This chain links TRBV27 with TRBJ2-7; 7 bases agree with TRBD1. V gave up 6 bases and J gave up 6 bases; unmatched junction bases: 11. The CDR3 consists of 14 residues. Germline lookup yields CDR1 MNHEY and CDR2 SMNVEV (reference sequence). Here the CDR3 DNA reads TGTGCCAGCAGAAGACAGGGCGCCCTGGGCGAGCAGTACTTC. Its protein product is CASRRQGALGEQYF.

This clonotype was counted many times. This may stem from a read error, because a much larger clone lies one nucleotide away. V usage is TRBV6-6 and J usage is TRBJ2-7; tentative D call: TRBD2 (6 bases). This CDR3 comprises 13 residues. V was pared by 2 bases and J by 1 base, with 6 bases between. Germline CDR1 reads MNHNY; CDR2 reads SVGAGI (reference sequence). The CDR3 nucleotides are TGTGCCAGCAGTTACGGGGGGTCCTACGAGCAGTACTTC. It codes for CASSYGGSYEQYF.

J is TRBJ2-1 and V is TRBV2; 8 bases are shared with TRBD1. Germline V gives CDR1 SNHLY, CDR2 FYNNEI. The J segment lost 6 bases and the V segment lost 7 bases, leaving 5 bases of the junction unmatched. There are 13 residues in the CDR3. This chain's CDR3 is CASIRQGANEQFF. The DNA of the CDR3 is TGTGCCAGCATACGGCAGGGGGCCAATGAGCAGTTCTTC. Full variable domain (missing parts from reference TRBV2 and TRBJ2-1): EPEVTQTPSHQVTQMGQEVILRCVPISNHLYFYWYRQILGQKVEFLVSFYNNEISEKSEIFDDQFSVERPDGSNFTLKIRSTKLEDSAMYFCASIRQGANEQFFGPGTRLTVL.

This clonotype was counted a single time. This chain joins TRBV29-1 and TRBJ2-5, with 12 bases lining up with TRBD1. The germline V gene encodes CDR1 SQVTM and CDR2 ANQGSEA. The V segment lost 4 bases and the J segment 4 bases; nucleotides outside the gene matches: 4. The CDR3 covers 14 residues. The chain's CDR3 is CSVALGQGAETQYF. The CDR3 bases are TGCAGCGTTGCGCTGGGACAGGGGGCAGAGACCCAGTACTTC. Full variable domain (missing parts from reference TRBV29-1 and TRBJ2-5): SAVISQKPSRDICQRGTSLTIQCQVDSQVTMMFWYRQQPGQSLTLIATANQGSEATYESGFVIDKFPISRPNLTFSTLTVSNMSPEDSSIYLCSVALGQGAETQYFGPGTRLLVL.

The CDR3 sequence: CASRGAGSGNTIYF. CDR3 in DNA: TGTGCCAGCAGGGGGGCAGGCTCTGGAAACACCATATATTTT. The J gene is TRBJ1-3, the V gene TRBV12-3 or TRBV12-4; TRBD1 is a possible D gene (6 bases). This CDR3 contains 14 residues. V lost 6 bases and J lost 0, with 9 bases in between.

At least ten counts were recorded for this clonotype. The chain recombines TRBV27 with TRBJ2-1; 15 bases agree with TRBD2. Per the germline V gene, CDR1 is MNHEY and CDR2 is SMNVEV (reference sequence). The CDR3 has 16 amino acids. V lost 2 bases to trimming and J lost 8 bases; unmatched junction nucleotides: 4. For the CDR3, the DNA is TGTGCCAGCAGTTTAAGGACTAGCGGGAGGGCCTATGAGCAGTTCTTC. Protein: CASSLRTSGRAYEQFF.

This clonotype was seen just once. This chain joins TRBV5-1 and TRBJ1-1; D unresolved. The length of the CDR3 is 16 residues. Trimming left V 4 bases short and J 1 base short, with 17 bases between. CDR1 and CDR2 from the germline V gene are SGHRS and YFSETQ. CDR3 sequence reads: CASSPLPGSENTEAFF. Written as DNA, the CDR3 is TGCGCCAGCAGCCCGTTACCGGGCTCAGAGAACACTGAAGCTTTCTTT.

This clonotype was recorded many times. The chain carries TRBV20-1 and TRBJ2-7; possibly TRBD2 for D (6 bases). Germline assignment: CDR1 DFQATT and CDR2 SNEGSKA (reference sequence). The V and J ends lost 3 bases and 4 bases respectively, with 7 bases between them. This CDR3 comprises 11 residues. The CDR3 protein is CSARGTYEQYF. The CDR3 DNA is TGCAGTGCTAGGGGGACTTACGAGCAGTACTTC.

This clonotype was picked up a small number of times. V gene TRBV28 combines with J gene TRBJ2-6; the D gene could be TRBD1 or TRBD2 (6 bases each). Between the trimmed V and J ends, which lost 5 bases and 0 bases, there was a span of 14 bases. Per germline, CDR1 MDHEN and CDR2 SYDVKM. The CDR3 is 17 amino acids. The CDR3 sequence is CASSRRGPSSGANVLTF. The CDR3 DNA is TGTGCCAGCAGTCGCCGGGGGCCCAGCTCTGGGGCCAACGTCCTGACTTTC.

The chain recombines TRBV9 with TRBJ2-1; perhaps TRBD2 as D (6 bases). CDR3 length equals 15 residues. Deletions cut 4 bases from V and 7 bases from J, with 18 bases between. CDR1 is SGDLS and CDR2 is YYNGEE in the germline V gene. The CDR3 DNA follows: TGTGCCAGCAGCAAATCGGCGGGATCTGGGAATGAGCAGTTCTTC. Its translation is CASSKSAGSGNEQFF.